Below, 2 T cell receptor beta chains from the same sample are listed, as sequenced in a study of blood T cell repertoires in COVID-19 (TCRdb year 2020). Receptors were amplified or captured by the immunoSEQ multiplex PCR assay. TCRdb obtained this table from immuneACCESS and retained in-frame rearrangements with V and J assigned. These tables miss some clones; where compared with another copy, unresolved V genes account for less than half of the shortfall, and the remainder is unexplained. Recorded for this sample are 200,000 to 300,000 clones; roughly 90% of them occurred a single time. 4% of the sample goes to the ten largest clones. The material sequenced was peripheral blood. These TCRs come from a man aged 55 to 70 who had recovered from COVID-19.

This chain joins TRBV10-3 and TRBJ1-5; the D gene is possibly TRBD1 (5 bases). CDR1 and CDR2 (germline): ENHRY, SYGVKD. This CDR3 is 16 amino acids long. Trimming removed 0 bases at V and 2 bases at J, with 11 bases between. The CDR3 is CAISESLGAGNQPQHF. As DNA, the CDR3 is TGTGCCATCAGTGAGTCCTTAGGGGCTGGCAATCAGCCCCAGCATTTT.

This clone was counted a few times. The chain has TRBV3-1 (or the pseudogene TRBV3-2) and TRBJ1-6; 12 bases are shared with TRBD1. Germline CDR1 is LGHDT and CDR2 is YNNKEL (reference sequence). V trimming: 5 bases; J trimming: 9 bases; junction bases outside the gene matches: 2. This CDR3 spans 14 amino acids. The CDR3 protein is CASSAGQGASPLHF. CDR3 coding DNA: TGTGCCAGCAGCGCGGGACAGGGGGCTTCACCCCTCCACTTT.